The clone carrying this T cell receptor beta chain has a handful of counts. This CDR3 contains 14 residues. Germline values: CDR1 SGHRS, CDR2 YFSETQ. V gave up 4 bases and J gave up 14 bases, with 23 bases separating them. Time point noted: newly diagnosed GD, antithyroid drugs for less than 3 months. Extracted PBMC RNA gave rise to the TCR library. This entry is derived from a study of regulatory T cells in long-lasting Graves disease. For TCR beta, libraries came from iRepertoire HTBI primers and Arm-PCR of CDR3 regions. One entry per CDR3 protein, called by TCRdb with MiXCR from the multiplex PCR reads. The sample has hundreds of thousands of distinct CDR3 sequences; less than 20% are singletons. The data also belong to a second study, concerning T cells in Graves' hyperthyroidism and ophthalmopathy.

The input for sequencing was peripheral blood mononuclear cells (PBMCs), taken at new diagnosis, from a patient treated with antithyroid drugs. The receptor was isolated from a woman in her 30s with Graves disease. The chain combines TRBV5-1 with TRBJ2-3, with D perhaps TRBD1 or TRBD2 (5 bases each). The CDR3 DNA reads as TGCGCCAGCAGCCCCCCCCTTGTGGGGGATCCAGTGTATTTT. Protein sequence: CASSPPLVGDPVYF.